The 28 T cell receptor beta chains in this list originate from one sample, sequenced in a study of response to subunit inactivated influenza vaccine (dated by TCRdb to the late 2010s). Receptor libraries were prepared by RT-PCR. Instrument on record: Illumina HiSeq 2500. The raw public data were reprocessed by TCRdb itself: fastp quality trimming at Q25, MiXCR clonotype calling, in-frame beta chains only. All rows with the same CDR3 protein become a single entry with the most common DNA and genes. In all, the sample holds more than 200,000 distinct CDR3 sequences, and 12% of those were seen once. The top ten constitute less than 8.5% of the sample. The sample consisted of non-naive T cells sorted from PBMCs, taken around 15 days before vaccination. Reading the label with the study, this specimen's cell subset or site is: memory T cell fraction. These receptors all come from a man between 50 and 59 years old who received an inactivated influenza vaccine. Donor details come from another sample of the same person, matched by shared clones.

This clonotype was picked up a small number of times. This chain joins TRBV7-9 and TRBJ2-2; the D is unclear. This CDR3 contains 14 residues. V gave up 1 base and J gave up 7 bases, with 10 bases separating them. Germline CDR1 SEHNR, CDR2 FQNEAQ (reference sequence). The CDR3 is CASSLVSGIGELFF. The CDR3 DNA is TGTGCCAGCAGCTTAGTGTCTGGGATCGGGGAGCTGTTTTTT.

J is TRBJ2-6 and V is TRBV28; TRBD1 agrees at 12 bases. This CDR3 is built from 18 residues. Trimming removed 5 bases from V and 3 bases from J; junction bases left unmatched: 8. In germline, CDR1 is MDHEN, CDR2 SYDVKM. CDR3 nucleotide sequence: TGTGCCAGCAGTCCATCCGGGACAGGGGGCGGTGGGGCCAACGTCCTGACTTTC. This codes for CASSPSGTGGGGANVLTF.

This clonotype showed up just a few times. The chain carries TRBV20-1 and TRBJ2-5, with D tentatively TRBD2 (6 bases). This CDR3 is 14 amino acids long. Trimming removed 5 bases at V and 1 base at J, with 14 bases between. The germline gives CDR1 DFQATT, CDR2 SNEGSKA (reference sequence). The CDR3, as DNA: TGCAGTGCTGACTCTCAACTAGCCCAAGAGACCCAGTACTTC. Protein product: CSADSQLAQETQYF.

Only a few counts were recorded for this clonotype. V and J are TRBV2 and TRBJ2-5, with D unresolved. Trimming stripped 3 bases from V and 2 bases from J, with 7 bases between. The CDR3 has 13 amino acids. CDR1 is SNHLY and CDR2 is FYNNEI in the germline V gene. The CDR3 protein is CASSDGRQETQYF. The DNA of the CDR3 is TGTGCCAGCAGTGACGGCAGACAAGAGACCCAGTACTTC.

The genes are TRBV10-3 and TRBJ2-7; D may be TRBD2 (5 bases). The germline V gene has CDR1 ENHRY and CDR2 SYGVKD. V dropped 3 bases and J dropped 2 bases, with 14 bases sitting between them. The CDR3 extends over 15 amino acids. CDR3 sequence reads: CAISDRSVAAYEQYF. CDR3 DNA: TGTGCCATCAGTGACCGTAGCGTAGCAGCCTACGAGCAGTACTTC.

The V call is TRBV12-3 or TRBV12-4, the J call TRBJ1-2, with a weak D call TRBD1 (5 bases). V lost 2 bases and J lost 8, with 9 bases in between. The CDR3 contains 12 residues. The DNA of the CDR3 is TGTGCCAGCAGTTTACCGGGGACCGGCTACACCTTC. Encoded protein: CASSLPGTGYTF.

This clonotype was counted only a few times. The chain is built from TRBV15 and TRBJ2-2; the D call may be TRBD1 or TRBD2 (5 bases each). Germline V gene sequence: CDR1 LNHNV, CDR2 YYDKDF (reference sequence). V dropped 0 bases and J dropped 6 bases, with 14 bases sitting between them. CDR3 length equals 16 residues. In DNA, the CDR3 is TGTGCCACCAGCAGAGATCCGCAGGGAGTATCCGGGGAGCTGTTTTTT. Protein sequence: CATSRDPQGVSGELFF.

The chain links TRBV20-1 to TRBJ1-2, with D hard to call. The CDR3 is 10 residues long. The V gene lost 4 bases and the J gene lost 5 bases, with 5 bases spanning the gap. CDR1 is DFQATT, CDR2 SNEGSKA, per germline (reference sequence). The CDR3, as DNA: TGCAGTGCTACCAGTTATGGCTACACCTTC. Its protein product is CSATSYGYTF.

V is TRBV11-3 and J is TRBJ2-1, with a possible D match to TRBD2 (5 bases). This CDR3 region has 15 residues. Trimming took off 2 bases at V and 7 bases at J, with 15 bases between the two ends. The germline gives CDR1 SGHNT, CDR2 YENEEA. The CDR3 region has the DNA TGTGCCAGCAGCTTATGGGGTTCGGAGGATAATGAGCAGTTCTTC. It translates to CASSLWGSEDNEQFF.

This clonotype has just a few counts. This chain joins TRBV20-1 and TRBJ2-1; D might be TRBD1 (6 bases). The CDR3 covers 14 residues. CDR1 and CDR2 from the germline V gene are DFQATT and SNEGSKA (reference sequence). The V end lost 3 bases, the J end lost 2 bases, and 11 bases lay between the germline ends. The CDR3 loop is CSARFGTTYNEQFF. Here the CDR3 DNA reads TGCAGTGCTAGGTTCGGGACAACCTACAATGAGCAGTTCTTC.

This clonotype was picked up many times. V gene TRBV7-8 combines with J gene TRBJ2-3; weak D call: TRBD2 (5 bases). The V end lost 4 bases, the J end lost 2 bases, and 16 bases lay between the germline ends. Per germline, CDR1 SGHVS and CDR2 FQNEAQ. This CDR3 has 16 residues. CDR3 amino acids: CASSSDVGSDTDTQYF. CDR3 coding DNA: TGTGCCAGCAGCTCCGACGTGGGTAGCGACACAGATACGCAGTATTTT.

The rearrangement joins TRBV6-5 to TRBJ2-2; 10 nucleotides agree with TRBD1. The germline V gene encodes CDR1 MNHEY and CDR2 SVGAGI. J gave up 5 bases and V 4 bases, and 4 bases lay outside the gene matches. The CDR3 runs 15 residues. The CDR3 DNA sequence: TGTGCCAGCAGTTCGGACAGGGGGTTGACCGGGGAGCTGTTTTTT. Translated: CASSSDRGLTGELFF.

This clonotype was observed at least ten times. J is TRBJ1-1 and V is TRBV3-1; possible D gene TRBD1, 6 bases. The V end was cut by 7 bases, the J end by 1 base, with 13 bases between. CDR3 length: 14 residues. Germline values: CDR1 LGHDT, CDR2 YNNKEL (reference sequence). The CDR3 region is CASTLGQTNTEAFF. The CDR3 DNA sequence: TGTGCCAGCACCTTAGGACAGACGAACACTGAAGCTTTCTTT.

The V call is TRBV4-2, the J call TRBJ2-7, with 13 bases identical to TRBD2. J was trimmed by 10 bases and V by 0 bases; bases with no gene match: 21. Germline CDR1 and CDR2: LGHNA and YNFKEQ. This CDR3 has 20 residues. The CDR3 reads CASSQDLGTSGAPTRISQYF. CDR3 DNA sequence: TGTGCCAGCAGCCAAGATCTAGGGACTAGCGGGGCCCCTACGAGGATTTCTCAGTACTTC.

The chain recombines TRBV7-2 with TRBJ2-5; TRBD1 matches at 9 bases. Trimming cost V 5 bases and J 4 bases; bases outside gene matches: 8. Germline V lookup: CDR1 SGHTA, CDR2 FQGNSA. The CDR3 has 15 residues. CDR3 nucleotide sequence: TGTGCCAGCAGCAAGGACAGGGGATTAATAGAGACCCAGTACTTC. Residues: CASSKDRGLIETQYF.

The J gene is TRBJ2-3, the V gene TRBV2, with 9 bases matching TRBD1. The CDR3 runs to 18 residues. CDR1 and CDR2 (germline): SNHLY, FYNNEI. The V segment lost 6 bases and the J segment 4 bases; nucleotides outside the gene matches: 17. In nucleotides, the CDR3 is TGTGCCAGCAGGGCCGGGACAGGGTTCGGCGCGGGGGCAGATACGCAGTATTTT. Its protein product is CASRAGTGFGAGADTQYF.

This clonotype was seen at least ten times. The CDR3 nucleotides are TGCAGTGCTAGAGATACGGTATTTGATACGCAGTATTTT. This codes for CSARDTVFDTQYF. The chain carries TRBV20-1 and TRBJ2-3; D not resolved. The CDR3 covers 13 residues. Trimming stripped 0 bases from V and 6 bases from J, with 10 bases between. Germline V CDR1 and CDR2: DFQATT, SNEGSKA (reference sequence).

This clonotype was observed at least ten times. V gene TRBV5-1 combines with J gene TRBJ2-3, with unresolved D. Trimming took off 4 bases at V and 4 bases at J, with 13 bases between the two ends. This CDR3 is 14 amino acids long. CDR1 SGHRS and CDR2 YFSETQ come from the germline V gene. The CDR3 nucleotides read TGCGCCAGCAGCCTGTCTAGTAGTTCAGATACGCAGTATTTT. Its translation is CASSLSSSSDTQYF.

This clonotype was detected only a few times. V and J are TRBV24-1 and TRBJ2-1; 9 bases are shared with TRBD2. Per the germline V gene, CDR1 is KGHDR and CDR2 is SFDVKD. There are 15 residues in the CDR3. Trimming cost V 9 bases and J 3 bases; bases outside gene matches: 8. This CDR3 is CATSSSGTFYNEQFF. CDR3 nucleotide sequence: TGTGCCACCTCCTCTAGCGGGACCTTCTACAATGAGCAGTTCTTC.

V and J are TRBV6-1 and TRBJ2-7; D may match TRBD1 or TRBD2 (5 bases each). The germline V and J ends were trimmed by 6 bases and 4 bases, with 25 bases remaining between them. The CDR3 is made up of 17 amino acids. Germline lookup yields CDR1 MNHNS and CDR2 SASEGT. The CDR3 DNA reads TGTGCCAGCAGAAGCCTTTCAAGAGGGCAGAAGGGGTACGAGCAGTACTTC. It translates to CASRSLSRGQKGYEQYF.

This clonotype was counted a few times. The V gene is TRBV28, the J gene TRBJ2-7; 8 bases line up with TRBD2. Germline lookup yields CDR1 MDHEN and CDR2 SYDVKM. V lost 5 bases to trimming and J lost 1 base; unmatched junction nucleotides: 7. This CDR3 comprises 15 residues. This CDR3 is CASSPSGRRSYEQYF. For the CDR3, the DNA is TGTGCCAGCAGTCCCAGCGGGAGACGGTCCTACGAGCAGTACTTC.

The rearrangement uses TRBV20-1 and TRBJ1-1; tentatively, D is TRBD1 (5 bases). With 6 bases removed from V and 0 bases from J, the gap between germline ends came to 17 bases. The CDR3 spans 15 residues. Germline V gene lookup returns CDR1 DFQATT and CDR2 SNEGSKA (reference sequence). CDR3: CSAPGWGGMNTEAFF. CDR3 in DNA: TGCAGTGCCCCGGGGTGGGGGGGGATGAACACTGAAGCTTTCTTT.

The chain joins TRBV10-3 to TRBJ2-7, with a possible D match to TRBD1 (6 bases). Trimming cost V 8 bases and J 2 bases, with 10 bases left between them. The CDR3 runs to 12 residues. Germline CDR1 ENHRY, CDR2 SYGVKD. This CDR3 is CAIRDTTYEQYF. The CDR3 nucleotides are TGTGCCATCCGGGACACCACCTACGAGCAGTACTTC.

This chain connects TRBV6-1 to TRBJ2-2; TRBD1 matches 9 bases. Germline CDR1 reads MNHNS; CDR2 reads SASEGT. CDR3 length: 17 amino acids. With 6 bases clipped from V and 1 base from J, the junction kept 9 bases outside the gene matches. CDR3 loop: CASSRDQTGGNTGELFF. CDR3 DNA sequence: TGTGCCAGCAGCCGTGATCAGACAGGGGGGAACACCGGGGAGCTGTTTTTT.

The V and J genes are TRBV11-1 and TRBJ2-6; a weak D match, TRBD1 (5 bases). This CDR3 comprises 14 residues. Deletions cut 8 bases from V and 5 bases from J, with 13 bases between. Germline CDR1 is SGHAT and CDR2 is FQDESV (reference sequence). CDR3 in DNA: TGTGCCAGCGCCGCCGACAGAAGGGCCAACGTCCTGACTTTC. As protein: CASAADRRANVLTF. Full variable domain (rest looked up from reference TRBV11-1 and TRBJ2-6): EAEVAQSPRYKITEKSQAVAFWCDPISGHATLYWYRQILGQGPELLVQFQDESVVDDSQLPKDRFSAERLKGVDSTLKIQPAELGDSAMYLCASAADRRANVLTFGAGSRLTVL.

This clonotype appeared a few times. The rearrangement uses TRBV18 and TRBJ2-5; 7 bases map to TRBD2. The junction had 5 bases not matched to a gene; V was cut back by 2 bases and J by 2 bases. CDR3 length equals 15 residues. CDR1 is KGHSH and CDR2 is LQKENI in the germline V gene. The CDR3 nucleotides read TGTGCCAGCTCACCAATGCAGGGAGGGCAAGAGACCCAGTACTTC. Its protein is CASSPMQGGQETQYF.

In its sample, this clonotype was seen a few times. The V call is TRBV7-2, the J call TRBJ2-7; a weak D match, TRBD2 (6 bases). The CDR3 is 15 residues long. Germline V gene sequence: CDR1 SGHTA, CDR2 FQGNSA. V gave up 1 base and J gave up 7 bases, with 17 bases separating them. The CDR3 sequence is CASSLVGAGLGEQYF. The CDR3 DNA follows: TGTGCCAGCAGCTTAGTCGGGGCGGGACTGGGGGAGCAGTACTTC.

This clonotype was counted only a few times. The V gene is TRBV7-8, the J gene TRBJ1-2, with 9 bases identical to TRBD1. CDR1 is SGHVS and CDR2 is FQNEAQ in the germline V gene. V dropped 1 base and J dropped 6; count of bases not matched to a gene: 6. The CDR3 runs to 15 residues. This CDR3 reads CASSLDRDRVNGYTF. CDR3 nucleotides: TGTGCCAGCAGCTTAGATCGGGACAGGGTAAATGGCTACACCTTC. Drawing the rest from reference TRBV7-8 and TRBJ1-2, the complete variable domain is GAGVSQSPRYKVAKRGQDVALRCDPISGHVSLFWYQQALGQGPEFLTYFQNEAQLDKSGLPSDRFFAERPEGSVSTLKIQRTQQEDSAVYLCASSLDRDRVNGYTFGSGTRLTVV.